What follows are 4 T cell receptor beta chains derived from one specimen sequenced in a study of T cell responses to AZD1222 COVID-19 vaccine. Repertoires were generated with immunoSEQ multiplex PCR, while TCRdb's copy carries only in-frame clones and drops some. The sample lists about 150,000 clones, roughly 90% occurring once. The source was peripheral blood, collected on day 0 of AZD1222 vaccination. The receptor source for this set is an adult in good health.

CDR3 DNA sequence: TGTGCCAGCAGCCCTCCGGGACTTATCACCGGGGAGCTGTTTTTT. Its protein product is CASSPPGLITGELFF. The chain is built from TRBV3-1 (or the pseudogene TRBV3-2) and TRBJ2-2; D might be TRBD2 (6 bases). V dropped 4 bases and J dropped 4 bases, with 13 bases sitting between them. The length of the CDR3 is 15 residues. Germline CDR1 and CDR2: LGHDT and YNNKEL (reference sequence).

The V call is TRBV27, the J call TRBJ1-1; a possible D gene is TRBD1 (5 bases). Trimming removed 10 bases from V and 5 bases from J, with 26 bases in between. CDR3 length: 16 amino acids. Germline V gene lookup returns CDR1 MNHEY and CDR2 SMNVEV (reference sequence). The CDR3 reads CATHSWSRAGLTEAFF. DNA for the CDR3: TGTGCCACCCACTCGTGGTCCCGGGCAGGGCTAACTGAAGCTTTCTTT.

This chain uses TRBV12-3 or TRBV12-4 with TRBJ1-2; no clear D. The V gene lost 7 bases and the J gene lost 8 bases, with 17 bases spanning the gap. CDR3 length equals 13 residues. As DNA, the CDR3 is TGTGCCAGCACCATAAGGGTTGGTGGGGGCTACACCTTC. The encoded protein is CASTIRVGGGYTF.

The genes are TRBV7-2 and TRBJ2-2; 7 positions match TRBD1. Trimming at V came to 6 bases and at J to 0 bases, leaving 4 bases not matched to a gene. This CDR3 has 15 amino acids. Germline CDR1 reads SGHTA; CDR2 reads FQGNSA. Written as DNA, the CDR3 is TGTGCCAGCAGTAGGGGGCGGGCGAACACCGGGGAGCTGTTTTTT. Translation gives CASSRGRANTGELFF.